This T cell receptor (beta chain) was observed in a study of long-term antiretroviral therapy in people with HIV. Findings and caveats of the study: Among HIV repertoires, CDR3 length ranges were narrower than those of controls.

A note on this clone: Its target is unknown.

At the survey level, the v3.0 immunoSEQ assay was run. Researchers set sequencing to target about 35,000-55,000 T-cell genomes per sample. The assay was immunoSEQ multiplex PCR, and TCRdb's table has in-frame clones only and misses some. The sample has 24,000 or so clones, about 86% seen once. This TCR was recovered from a young man with HIV. The sequencing used unsorted PBMCs, collected 3 years after starting antiretroviral therapy.

Here the CDR3 reads CASSLIWTGTVVWNEQFF. The CDR3, as DNA: TGTGCCAGCAGCCTGATCTGGACAGGGACGGTAGTTTGGAATGAGCAGTTCTTC. This chain links TRBV5-8 with TRBJ2-1; TRBD1 agrees at 8 bases. CDR1 is SGHTS, CDR2 YDEGEE, per germline. This CDR3 has 18 residues. The V and J ends lost 4 bases and 7 bases, in that order; junction bases with no gene match: 19.